Listed below are T cell receptor beta chains from one sample, sequenced in a study of shared clonotypes between healthy human individuals. Clones were read by immunoSEQ multiplex PCR, and TCRdb kept only the in-frame ones, dropping some. Of about 600,000 clones listed, just under 97% were seen once; the top ten hold 0.11%. Sequencing input: naive CD8+ T cells sorted from blood. The receptors shown here come from a woman aged 25 to 45 in good health. Each CDR3 is given with its conserved first and last residue. A D gene is named only where the DNA matches it firmly. The size of a clone is reported for some rows only, either as once, few or many, or as a class for expanded clones.

>TRBV28|TRBJ2-7|.|.
CASSTYGGQKQYF
TGTGCCAGCAGCACGTACGGGGGGCAGAAGCAGTACTTC
>TRBV13|TRBJ2-6|.|.
CASSSGGANVLTF
TGTGCCAGCAGCTCCGGGGGGGCCAACGTCCTGACTTTC
>TRBV2|TRBJ1-4|.|.
CASSEHGSYEKLFF
TGTGCCAGCAGTGAACATGGCTCATATGAAAAACTGTTTTTT
>TRBV7-9|TRBJ2-7|.|.
CASSFGLEQYF
TGTGCCAGCAGCTTTGGACTCGAGCAGTACTTC
>TRBV19|TRBJ2-1|.|.
CASSPSPGYEGDEQFF
TGTGCCAGTAGTCCCTCCCCTGGCTACGAGGGGGATGAGCAGTTCTTC
>TRBV11-2|TRBJ2-3|once|.
CASSLVGASDTQYF
TGTGCCAGCAGCTTAGTCGGGGCCTCAGATACGCAGTATTTT
>TRBV5-1|TRBJ2-1|.|TRBD1
CASSTSGTGTYNEQFF
TGCGCCAGCAGCACATCCGGGACAGGGACCTACAATGAGCAGTTCTTC
>TRBV11-2|TRBJ2-1|once|TRBD2
CASRPARTSGYNEQFF
TGTGCCAGCAGGCCCGCCCGGACTAGCGGGTACAATGAGCAGTTCTTC
>TRBV28|TRBJ2-7|.|TRBD1
CASSPRTGNSYEQYF
TGTGCCAGCAGTCCCCGGACAGGGAATTCCTACGAGCAGTACTTC
>TRBV7-9|TRBJ2-7|.|.
CASSLDYEQYF
TGTGCCAGCAGCTTAGACTACGAGCAGTACTTC
>TRBV11-2|TRBJ2-3|.|.
CASSLVAGGGPDTQYF
TGTGCCAGCAGCTTAGTGGCAGGGGGGGGCCCAGATACGCAGTATTTT
>TRBV29-1|TRBJ1-1|.|.
CSVESVWGLNTEAFF
TGCAGCGTTGAATCAGTTTGGGGATTGAACACTGAAGCTTTCTTT
>TRBV28|TRBJ1-3|.|TRBD1
CASRSTGGASIENTIYF
TGTGCCAGCAGATCTACAGGGGGCGCTTCGATTGAAAACACCATATATTTT
>TRBV29-1|TRBJ2-7|.|.
CSVVTSHEQYF
TGCAGCGTTGTAACGAGTCACGAGCAGTACTTC
>TRBV7-7|TRBJ2-7|.|.
CASSYQGGYEQYF
TGTGCCAGCAGCTATCAGGGAGGCTACGAGCAGTACTTC
>TRBV11-2|TRBJ2-1|.|TRBD1
CASNYPGQIYNEQFF
TGTGCCAGCAACTATCCGGGACAGATCTACAATGAGCAGTTCTTC
>TRBV11-3|TRBJ2-7|.|TRBD1
CASSFGTGHEQYF
TGTGCCAGCAGCTTCGGGACAGGACACGAGCAGTACTTC
>TRBV28|TRBJ1-3|.|.
CASSLGSVGPGNTIYF
TGTGCCAGCAGTTTAGGGTCAGTCGGGCCTGGAAACACCATATATTTT
>TRBV19|TRBJ2-3|.|.
CASSISRARTDTQYF
TGTGCCAGTAGTATATCCAGGGCCCGCACAGATACGCAGTATTTT
>TRBV6-1|TRBJ1-1|.|.
CASSEANTEAFF
TGTGCCAGCAGTGAAGCGAACACTGAAGCTTTCTTT
>TRBV5-4|TRBJ2-2|few|TRBD1
CASSLEGAWELFF
TGTGCCAGCAGCTTGGAGGGGGCCTGGGAGCTGTTTTTT
>TRBV19|TRBJ1-1|.|.
CASSPTLAVTEAFF
TGTGCCAGTAGCCCTACCCTTGCGGTCACTGAAGCTTTCTTT
>TRBV7-9|TRBJ2-1|.|.
CASSQTELPYNEQFF
TGTGCCAGCAGCCAGACTGAGCTGCCCTACAATGAGCAGTTCTTC
>TRBV7-9|TRBJ2-1|.|TRBD2
CASGVTSGRLNEQFF
TGTGCCTCCGGGGTGACTAGCGGGAGGCTAAATGAGCAGTTCTTC
>TRBV6-5|TRBJ1-5|.|.
CASSLAGSNQPQHF
TGTGCCAGCAGTCTAGCGGGTAGCAATCAGCCCCAGCATTTT
>TRBV28|TRBJ2-1|.|TRBD2
CASSFSGARNEQFF
TGTGCCAGCAGTTTTAGCGGGGCACGCAATGAGCAGTTCTTC
>TRBV29-1|TRBJ2-5|.|.
CSVEGGALQETQYF
TGCAGCGTTGAGGGGGGCGCCTTACAAGAGACCCAGTACTTC
>TRBV28|TRBJ2-7|.|.
CASSYGTHYEQYF
TGTGCCAGCAGCTACGGGACACACTACGAGCAGTACTTC
>TRBV21-1|TRBJ1-4|.|.
CASSSRTGKGVNEKLFF
TGTGCCAGCAGCTCCCGGACAGGTAAAGGGGTAAATGAAAAACTGTTTTTT
>TRBV29-1|TRBJ2-7|.|TRBD2
CSVEGLLAGSSYEQYF
TGCAGCGTTGAAGGTTTATTAGCGGGGAGCTCCTACGAGCAGTACTTC
>TRBV25-1|TRBJ1-4|.|.
CASSAGGEKLFF
TGTGCCAGCAGTGCCGGCGGGGAAAAACTGTTTTTT
>TRBV5-1|TRBJ2-7|.|TRBD2
CASSWTSGVSYEQYF
TGCGCCAGCAGCTGGACTAGCGGGGTCTCCTACGAGCAGTACTTC
>TRBV5-6|TRBJ2-1|.|.
CASRLDLQGNEQFF
TGTGCCAGCAGGTTAGACTTACAGGGAAATGAGCAGTTCTTC
>TRBV7-9|TRBJ2-1|few|TRBD2
CASSFGTSGGNEQFF
TGTGCCAGCAGCTTCGGGACTAGCGGGGGGAATGAGCAGTTCTTC
>TRBV7-9|TRBJ1-1|once|.
CASSLPTMNTEAFF
TGTGCCAGCAGCTTACCAACAATGAACACTGAAGCTTTCTTT
>TRBV29-1|TRBJ2-2|.|.
CSVAHREMGFSYTGELFF
TGCAGCGTGGCGCACAGGGAGATGGGGTTTTCGTACACCGGGGAGCTGTTTTTT
>TRBV7-8|TRBJ2-1|.|TRBD2
CASSEKTSSGSHEQFF
TGTGCCAGCAGCGAAAAAACATCTAGCGGGAGCCATGAGCAGTTCTTC